The T cell receptor (beta chain) described here comes from a study of response to subunit inactivated influenza vaccine. Whole-study findings and limits: There was a suggestion from the authors that each seasonal influenza vaccination recruits few new T cells.

This clonotype came up a few times. Its antigen is not identified. TCRdb redid the calling of the RT-PCR reads with MiXCR, one entry per CDR3 protein. This sample has 400,000 to 650,000 distinct CDR3 sequences, with 6.5% to 8% found just once. The sequences come from PBMCs from blood, collected roughly 24 months after vaccination. This clonotype was sampled from a man between 50 and 69 years old who received an inactivated influenza vaccine.

CDR3 bases: TGTGCCAGCAGCTGGAGGGCGACGGACAGGGGCGACTATGGCTACACCTTC. This codes for CASSWRATDRGDYGYTF. The rearrangement links TRBV7-2 to TRBJ1-2, with 9 positions matching TRBD1. Trimming removed 4 bases from V and 3 bases from J; junction bases left unmatched: 12. CDR1 is SGHTA, CDR2 FQGNSA, per germline. CDR3 length equals 17 residues.